The present T cell receptor beta chain was sequenced within a study of T cells in Graves' hyperthyroidism and ophthalmopathy. With respect to this clonotype: Its antigen is unknown.

The TCR beta CDR3 regions underwent amplification using RNA transcripts as the source. Carried out on the TCR CDR3, a first-round RT-PCR used the HTBI primer set. MiXCR, run by TCRdb on the multiplex PCR reads, gives a single entry per CDR3 protein. The table lists 250,000 or so distinct CDR3 sequences, approximately 14% of them singletons. The CDR3 sequence is 14 residues long. The ends lost 5 bases at V and 4 bases at J; junction bases unmatched: 4. Looked up from germline, CDR1 is DFQATT and CDR2 is SNEGSKA (reference sequence). Hyperthyroidism in the patients, aged 18 to 65, was newly diagnosed and under 2 months in duration. General observations from the study: Appearing also in blood were most of the thyroid clonotypes expanded above 0.001.

The clonotype originates from a woman aged 50 to 65 with Graves' hyperthyroidism that later progressed to Graves' ophthalmopathy. V and J are TRBV20-1 and TRBJ2-2, with 10 bases fitting TRBD1. The sample comprised blood. The CDR3 region is CSAPDRGSTGELFF. The CDR3 region has the DNA TGCAGTGCTCCGGACAGGGGGAGCACCGGGGAGCTGTTTTTT.